A selection of T cell receptor beta chains follows, all from one sample in a study of read filtering for tumor transcriptome and immune sequencing. MiXCR, applied by TCRdb to the reads, yields one record per CDR3 protein. Of roughly 93,000 distinct CDR3 sequences listed, 20% to 25% are singletons. The specimen sequenced was a population of CD138-negative cells sorted from bone marrow. All receptors derive from a donor older than 35 with multiple myeloma. CDR3s include the opening cysteine and the closing phenylalanine or tryptophan. The size of a clone is reported for some rows only, either as once, few or many, or as a class for expanded clones.

abundance: -
v_gene: TRBV11-2
CDR3aa: CASSSVKSGGGETQYF

abundance: many
v_gene: TRBV7-8
CDR3aa: CASSLRQANVLTF

abundance: many
v_gene: TRBV29-1
CDR3aa: CSVPLPGQETQYF

abundance: many
v_gene: TRBV28
CDR3aa: CASSGTDELFF

abundance: many
v_gene: TRBV20-1
CDR3aa: CSARAGGTANQPQHF

abundance: many
v_gene: TRBV20-1
CDR3aa: CSARRARGELLETQYF

abundance: many
v_gene: TRBV2
CDR3aa: CASSDYRGRKAFF

abundance: -
v_gene: TRBV18
CDR3aa: CARSPDGYGYTF

abundance: many
v_gene: TRBV29-1
CDR3aa: CSVGAAQETQYF

abundance: many
v_gene: TRBV6-5
CDR3aa: CASSYSGTEPRPQHF

abundance: many
v_gene: TRBV18
CDR3aa: CASSPPSADTQYF

abundance: -
v_gene: TRBV14
CDR3aa: CAISQGYRETEKLFF

abundance: -
v_gene: TRBV6-2/TRBV6-3
CDR3aa: CASRSHSTDTQYF

abundance: few
v_gene: TRBV28
CDR3aa: CASSGVSEAFF

abundance: many
v_gene: TRBV6-1
CDR3aa: CATLLGPGRTDTQYF

abundance: many
v_gene: TRBV27
CDR3aa: CASSAGTGAYEQYF

abundance: once
v_gene: TRBV11-1
CDR3aa: CASSLAGQLTEAFF

abundance: many
v_gene: TRBV15
CDR3aa: CATSPISGGVTDTQYF

abundance: many
v_gene: TRBV6-1
CDR3aa: CASTDAHGRSYEQYF

abundance: few
v_gene: TRBV24-1
CDR3aa: CATSDWGGELFF

abundance: many
v_gene: TRBV2
CDR3aa: CASSEDGFQPQHF

abundance: -
v_gene: TRBV7-9
CDR3aa: CASSSRDTHQPQHF

abundance: many
v_gene: TRBV14
CDR3aa: CASSQLDRLTEAFF

abundance: -
v_gene: TRBV5-1
CDR3aa: CASSSLAGGQETQYF

abundance: many
v_gene: TRBV7-9
CDR3aa: CASTRVVNTEAFF

abundance: many
v_gene: TRBV7-9
CDR3aa: CASTVGFGTGVNTGELFF

abundance: many
v_gene: TRBV29-1
CDR3aa: CSAGDGQGVTDTQYF

abundance: many
v_gene: TRBV9
CDR3aa: CASSVASHNEQFF

abundance: -
v_gene: TRBV2
CDR3aa: CASKDGGTDTQYF

abundance: many
v_gene: TRBV10-1
CDR3aa: CASSGSDRGSYNEQFF

abundance: many
v_gene: TRBV5-1
CDR3aa: CASSLTSGGQETQYF

abundance: many
v_gene: TRBV20-1
CDR3aa: CSATGRSQRDTQYF

abundance: many
v_gene: TRBV13
CDR3aa: CASSLRDRGPYEQYF

abundance: few
v_gene: TRBV7-6
CDR3aa: CASGGTVPGELFF

abundance: few
v_gene: TRBV5-1
CDR3aa: CASSLLLGEEAQYF